The present T cell receptor beta chain was sequenced within a study of blood T cell repertoires in COVID-19. At the level of the study: Whether acute or convalescent, the COVID-19 samples came from the United States, Italy and Spain. PBMCs, B-cell-depleted T cells, or T cells were the source of the cDNA or gDNA that made up the material.

Looked up from germline, CDR1 is GTSNPN and CDR2 is SVGIG (reference sequence). J gave up 4 bases and V 3 bases, and 4 bases lay outside the gene matches. The CDR3 runs 14 residues. Libraries were prepared by immunoSEQ multiplex PCR; TCRdb keeps only in-frame clonotypes and omits some of them. The sample contains 200,000 to 250,000 clones, approximately 86% of which appear only once. The rearrangement uses TRBV30 and TRBJ2-2, with 8 bases that match TRBD2. This clonotype was sampled from a woman aged 45 to 65 with COVID-19, enrolled during active disease. Sequencing input: peripheral blood. Here the CDR3 DNA reads TGTGCCTGGAGGGTCGGGGGGGGCACCGGGGAGCTGTTTTTT. Translation gives CAWRVGGGTGELFF.